This TCR beta chain was retrieved from a study of human T cells and chemical hapten exposure (dated by TCRdb to about 2021). Notes on the research overall: For sensitization, 2% DPC in acetone was applied to a roughly 2 cm by roughly 2 cm area of upper inner arm skin. Libraries were pooled for sequencing, and per-sample TCR yields varied mainly because of small differences in library volumes within the pool. Patch testing was done on the upper back using Finn chambers containing 0.01% DPC, and results were scored after 6 days according to International Contact Dermatitis Research Group standards. Most of the patients in the cohort were female, and the cohort covered alopecia areata with under or over 50% scalp involvement, alopecia totalis and alopecia universalis. Peripheral blood TCR repertoire changes were tracked in vivo in alopecia patients during primary and secondary sensitization to the hapten diphenylcyclopropenone (DPC). Blood samples were taken from patients before sensitization (week 0) and then at 2, 6 and about 24 weeks after DPC sensitization. For TCR sequencing, blood came from about 28 alopecia patients at anywhere from one to four time points (pre-sensitization, 2, 6 and 24 weeks). Throughout the study period of about 22 weeks, patients also received therapeutic DPC doses to the scalp every week. What the research found in general, with its limitations: A positive correlation was found between the number of PT1 expanded TCRs and patch test score, with significance reached at thresholds 8, 16 and 32 but not 4. No change with DPC sensitization was found in the number of TCRs above 1 in 1000 frequency, and no evidence of global repertoire structure alterations was found. Compared with pre-sensitization or healthy control sets, expanded TCRs formed significantly more large CDR3 similarity clusters, which is consistent with antigen-driven responses. Repeated subsampling changed both the strength of the expansion versus patch-test correlation and the threshold at which that correlation became significant. Alopecia, a presumed autoimmune disease, was present in all patients, so the immune response of the patients might differ from that of healthy individuals.

Receptor amplification or capture employed RACE. TCRdb records NextSeq 500 as the sequencer. Library preparation attached unique molecular identifiers to individual cDNA molecules for quantitative, reproducible TCR counting. From each blood RNA sample, both TCR alpha and TCR beta chains were sequenced. Under the source paper's analysis protocol: Samples had a median of roughly 98,000 TCRs, with a range from 23,224 to 690,600. The Decombinator software suite was used to annotate V, J and CDR3 in the TCR reads. Every sample was subsampled to the same number of TCRs (28,000) for the PS versus PT1 abundance plots. Expanded TCRs were defined as absent before sensitization and observed at least eight times at the 2-week time point. TCRdb ran its own pipeline on the public reads, namely fastp trimming at Q25 and MiXCR clone calling, and kept in-frame beta chains. Merged by CDR3 protein, the rows form single entries marked with the most common genes and DNA. None of the V and J calls come from the authors' own analysis; TCRdb made them. The sample table records 150,000 to 200,000 distinct CDR3 sequences; approximately 14% of these occur just once. The top ten clones comprise 1.5% to 2% of the sample.

The time point label here, explained by the study, means: patch test 1, 2 weeks after DPC sensitization. Interpreted using the paper, the treatment or condition label stands for: therapeutic diphenylcyclopropenone sensitization with weekly scalp DPC. Blood at each patch-test visit was drawn before the patch test was applied. Patients were eligible if aged 18 to 70, diagnosed with alopecia and judged suitable for DPC therapy, and pregnant patients were excluded. Total RNA was extracted from unfractionated whole blood that had been collected in Tempus Blood RNA tubes. This clonotype was counted only a few times. No cognate antigen has been identified for it. Mismatch with germline at one junction end may stem from a read error. Sequenced here: whole blood, sampled in connection with sensitization to the hapten diphenylcyclopropenone (DPC). The TCR sequence derives from a woman in her 30s with alopecia areata. Some clones in this sample may be carry-over from other donors' samples.

The CDR3 region: CASSHSGTSEGAYNEQFF. The sequenced DNA: TGTGCCAGCAGTCACTCTGGGACTAGCGAAGGCGCCTACAATGAGCAGTTCTTC. The rearrangement joined TRBV6-2 or TRBV6-3 to TRBJ2-1, and 10 junction bases match TRBD2. CDR1 and CDR2 are read off the germline V gene as MNHEY and SVGEGT. The CDR3 has 18 amino acids, counting the end cysteine and phenylalanine. Just CDR3 DNA is preserved here, 54 bases in frame from base 1.